Shown below are 25 T cell receptor beta chains from a single sample sequenced in a study of control samples from healthy donors and cancer patients. The repertoire was sequenced with immunoSEQ multiplex PCR; TCRdb's copy has only in-frame clones and lacks some. In the table there are fewer than 200,000 clones, roughly 95% of which are singletons. Sequencing was carried out using blood. The receptors derive from a woman aged 55-70 years in good health.

The chain carries TRBV10-2 and TRBJ2-2; possible D gene TRBD1, 7 bases. V lost 5 bases and J 4 bases, leaving 14 bases between the germline ends. The CDR3 contains 15 residues. The V gene's germline CDR1 is WSHSY and CDR2 SAAADI. CDR3 sequence (DNA): TGCGCCAGCAGTACTTCAGGGGGGCCCACCGGGGAGCTGTTTTTT. This codes for CASSTSGGPTGELFF.

The chain has TRBV5-1 and TRBJ1-4, with 10 bases lining up with TRBD1. Looked up from germline, CDR1 is SGHRS and CDR2 is YFSETQ. The CDR3 extends over 15 amino acids. V dropped 4 bases and J dropped 5; count of bases not matched to a gene: 5. The CDR3 sequence is CASSVPGQGNEKLFF. CDR3 nucleotide sequence: TGCGCCAGCAGCGTGCCGGGACAGGGGAATGAAAAACTGTTTTTT. Full variable domain (outside the CDR3, taken from reference TRBV5-1 and TRBJ1-4): KAGVTQTPRYLIKTRGQQVTLSCSPISGHRSVSWYQQTPGQGLQFLFEYFSETQRNKGNFPGRFSGRQFSNSRSEMNVSTLELGDSALYLCASSVPGQGNEKLFFGSGTQLSVL.

V gene TRBV11-2 combines with J gene TRBJ1-2; D not certain. V was clipped by 3 bases and J by 0 bases, with 5 bases between them. The CDR3 has 13 residues. Germline CDR1 reads SGHAT; CDR2 reads FQNNGV. The CDR3 DNA reads as TGTGCCAGCAGCTTTCCCACTAACTATGGCTACACCTTC. It specifies CASSFPTNYGYTF.

This clone was seen a handful of times. The same CDR3 is also encoded by other DNA sequences in this sample. The chain combines TRBV4-3 with TRBJ1-1; no firm D call. V was trimmed by 3 bases and J by 0 bases, leaving 11 bases between them. The CDR3 covers 15 residues. Germline V gives CDR1 LGHNA, CDR2 YSLEER. This CDR3 is CASSQGILMNTEAFF. Written as DNA, the CDR3 is TGCGCCAGCAGCCAGGGGATCCTCATGAACACTGAAGCTTTCTTT.

The V call is TRBV23-1, the J call TRBJ2-7; no reliable D call. TRBV23-1 is placed among ORFs of uncertain function. This CDR3 spans 11 amino acids. With 4 bases removed from V and 3 bases from J, the gap between germline ends came to 4 bases. The CDR3 region is CASSLIYEQYF. The CDR3, as DNA: TGCGCCAGCAGTCTTATCTACGAGCAGTACTTC.

The J gene is TRBJ1-1, the V gene TRBV11-3; TRBD1 might be the D (6 bases). Germline V gene sequence: CDR1 SGHNT, CDR2 YENEEA. This CDR3 is built from 15 residues. Trimming removed 5 bases from V and 5 bases from J, with 18 bases in between. This chain's CDR3 is CASSPTSGARTEAFF. CDR3 in DNA: TGTGCCAGCAGCCCGACCTCGGGGGCTAGGACTGAAGCTTTCTTT.

This chain connects TRBV7-8 to TRBJ1-2; D may be TRBD1 (5 bases). V was shortened by 5 bases and J by 0 bases, with 19 bases between the two germline ends. The CDR3 has 17 amino acids. CDR1 and CDR2 from the germline V gene are SGHVS and FQNEAQ. The CDR3 coding sequence is TGTGCCAGCAGCCCCATGGGGGACCCAATTACTAACTATGGCTACACCTTC. Its translation is CASSPMGDPITNYGYTF.

The chain links TRBV5-6 to TRBJ1-1, with D hard to call. The V gene's germline CDR1 is SGHDT and CDR2 YYEEEE. Between the trimmed V and J ends, which lost 0 bases and 11 bases, there was a span of 14 bases. The CDR3 runs 13 residues. CDR3 in amino acids: CASSLDGGYLAFF. DNA for the CDR3: TGTGCCAGCAGCTTGGATGGTGGGTATCTGGCTTTCTTT.

This clone was found a few times. The chain has TRBV10-3 and TRBJ1-1; unclear D gene. V dropped 5 bases and J dropped 0 bases, with 10 bases sitting between them. This CDR3 has 14 residues. CDR1 ENHRY and CDR2 SYGVKD come from the germline V gene. CDR3 in amino acids: CAISRQALNTEAFF. The CDR3 bases are TGTGCCATCAGTAGACAAGCCTTGAACACTGAAGCTTTCTTT.

This clone occurred once. This chain links TRBV4-3 with TRBJ1-3, with D perhaps matching TRBD1 (6 bases). This CDR3 contains 15 residues. The V end was cut by 5 bases, the J end by 1 base, with 12 bases between. The germline V gene encodes CDR1 LGHNA and CDR2 YSLEER. CDR3 sequence: CASSDTGLSGNTIYF. The CDR3 coding sequence is TGCGCCAGCAGCGACACAGGGTTATCTGGAAACACCATATATTTT.

This clone was seen only a few times. Other DNA sequences from this sample encode an identical CDR3 as well. The CDR3 spells CASSYQGANTEAFF. DNA for the CDR3: TGTGCCAGCAGTTATCAGGGGGCAAACACTGAAGCTTTCTTT. The chain is built from TRBV6-2 or TRBV6-3 and TRBJ1-1; 8 bases line up with TRBD1. Germline loops: CDR1 MNHEY, CDR2 SVGEGT. The CDR3 loop spans 14 amino acids. With V trimmed by 3 bases and J by 2 bases, 2 bases remained unmatched.

This chain uses TRBV30 with TRBJ1-1; D ambiguous. CDR1 GTSNPN and CDR2 SVGIG come from the germline V gene (reference sequence). Trimming removed 2 bases at V and 0 bases at J, with 7 bases between. CDR3 length: 13 residues. CDR3 sequence: CAWSSEMNTEAFF. CDR3 in DNA: TGTGCCTGGAGTTCGGAAATGAACACTGAAGCTTTCTTT.

This chain links TRBV7-9 with TRBJ2-1; perhaps TRBD1 as D (5 bases). CDR3 length: 12 residues. V lost 3 bases, J lost 5 bases, and 5 bases lay in between. Germline lookup yields CDR1 SEHNR and CDR2 FQNEAQ (reference sequence). CDR3 protein: CASSLDNNEQFF. CDR3 in DNA: TGTGCCAGCAGCTTGGACAACAATGAGCAGTTCTTC.

This sequence joins TRBV19 and TRBJ1-6, with unresolved D. This CDR3 contains 13 residues. Germline V gene lookup returns CDR1 LNHDA and CDR2 SQIVND (reference sequence). V lost 9 bases to trimming and J lost 10 bases, with 16 bases between them. The CDR3 sequence is CASRTTGGSPLHF. The DNA for the CDR3 is TGTGCCAGCAGGACCACGGGAGGGTCACCCCTCCACTTT.

This rearrangement joins TRBV19 to TRBJ2-7, with a tentative D call TRBD1 (6 bases). The CDR3 spans 14 residues. V lost 3 bases and J 6 bases, leaving 15 bases between the germline ends. Germline V gene lookup returns CDR1 LNHDA and CDR2 SQIVND (reference sequence). This chain's CDR3 is CASSIIGGVGEQYF. The CDR3 nucleotides are TGTGCCAGTAGTATTATAGGGGGAGTAGGCGAGCAGTACTTC.

The chain uses TRBV6-5 and TRBJ2-7, with D maybe TRBD2 (5 bases). The V gene's germline CDR1 is MNHEY and CDR2 SVGAGI. The CDR3 runs to 15 residues. V shed 5 bases and J shed 4 bases, with 18 bases lying between them. CDR3 sequence reads: CASSPARGRDYEQYF. CDR3 nucleotide sequence: TGTGCCAGCAGTCCCGCCCGCGGCCGGGATTACGAGCAGTACTTC.

The chain carries TRBV6-2 or TRBV6-3 and TRBJ1-1; D is undetermined. Germline V gene sequence: CDR1 MNHEY, CDR2 SVGEGT. The CDR3 is 16 residues long. Between the trimmed V and J ends, which lost 6 bases and 4 bases, there was a span of 21 bases. The CDR3 DNA is TGTGCCAGCAGCTCCGTTGGGGAGGCGCGAGGCACTGAAGCTTTCTTT. Translated: CASSSVGEARGTEAFF.

The J gene is TRBJ2-7, the V gene TRBV3-1 (or the pseudogene TRBV3-2); 8 bases match TRBD2. The CDR3 totals 15 residues. V shed 2 bases and J 2 bases; nucleotides not matched to a gene: 5. Germline lookup yields CDR1 LGHDT and CDR2 YNNKEL (reference sequence). This CDR3 reads CASSQQLAATYEQYF. CDR3 in DNA: TGTGCCAGCAGCCAACAACTAGCGGCGACCTACGAGCAGTACTTC.

The J gene is TRBJ1-3, the V gene TRBV4-2, with 7 nucleotides matching TRBD1. The CDR3 extends over 17 amino acids. Germline V gives CDR1 LGHNA, CDR2 YNFKEQ. V was clipped by 0 bases and J by 3 bases; unmatched bases: 8. CDR3 DNA sequence: TGTGCCAGCAGCCAAGAAGTGACAGGGCCGGTTGGAAACACCATATATTTT. Translated: CASSQEVTGPVGNTIYF.

CDR3 region: CASYRGRPSGANVLTF. The CDR3 DNA sequence: TGTGCCAGTTACCGTGGGCGACCCTCTGGGGCCAACGTCCTGACTTTC. The chain has TRBV19 and TRBJ2-6; D is undetermined. The CDR3 has 16 amino acids. CDR1 is LNHDA, CDR2 SQIVND, per germline (reference sequence). V lost 8 bases, J lost 0 bases, and 14 bases lay in between. The complete variable domain, with remaining parts taken from reference TRBV19 and TRBJ2-6, reads DGGITQSPKYLFRKEGQNVTLSCEQNLNHDAMYWYRQDPGQGLRLIYYSQIVNDFQKGDIAEGYSVSREKKESFPLTVTSAQKNPTAFYLCASYRGRPSGANVLTFGAGSRLTVL.

V and J are TRBV10-3 and TRBJ1-4; no firm D call. The CDR3 totals 13 residues. Germline assignment: CDR1 ENHRY and CDR2 SYGVKD. V was pared by 7 bases and J by 1 base, with 7 bases between. The CDR3 region has the DNA TGTGCCATCACCGGAGGAACTAATGAAAAACTGTTTTTT. This encodes CAITGGTNEKLFF.

This clone was recorded once. The V gene is TRBV6-5, the J gene TRBJ2-5; D not certain. The CDR3 loop spans 14 amino acids. Germline V gene data show CDR1 as MNHEY and CDR2 as SVGAGI. Deletions cut 0 bases from V and 5 bases from J, with 10 bases between. CDR3 loop: CASSYSPLGETQYF. CDR3 in DNA: TGTGCCAGCAGTTACTCGCCCCTAGGGGAGACCCAGTACTTC.

The chain combines TRBV19 with TRBJ1-5, with 8 bases that match TRBD1. The germline V gene encodes CDR1 LNHDA and CDR2 SQIVND (reference sequence). Trimming removed 7 bases from V and 2 bases from J; junction bases left unmatched: 4. The length of the CDR3 is 14 residues. The CDR3 DNA is TGTGCCAGTACCTTGGACAGGGGCAATCAGCCCCAGCATTTT. Protein sequence: CASTLDRGNQPQHF.

This chain links TRBV5-1 with TRBJ2-5; D is undetermined. Trimming shortened V by 4 bases and J by 5 bases, and 9 bases separated the two germline ends. The CDR3 is 12 residues long. CDR1 and CDR2 from the germline V gene are SGHRS and YFSETQ. CDR3 protein: CASSASLETQYF. DNA for the CDR3: TGCGCCAGCAGCGCAAGCCTTGAGACCCAGTACTTC.

The V gene is TRBV7-8, the J gene TRBJ2-7; no reliable D call. The CDR3 runs to 15 residues. Germline V gives CDR1 SGHVS, CDR2 FQNEAQ. V was pared by 1 base and J by 0 bases, with 10 bases between. In DNA, the CDR3 is TGTGCCAGCAGCTTAGACGGGCAGTTCTCCTACGAGCAGTACTTC. It yields the protein CASSLDGQFSYEQYF.